This T cell receptor beta chain is from a study of cytomegalovirus exposure and HLA in healthy donors. About the research overall: Early released data comprised around 79 million unique TCRs from HLA-typed donors.

This clone has just a few counts. The CDR3 has 15 residues. The ends lost 1 base at V and 8 bases at J; junction bases unmatched: 6. Germline V gene data show CDR1 as LGHNA and CDR2 as YNFKEQ. The PCR used 60 Vbeta and 13 Jbeta primers. The method was immunoSEQ multiplex PCR; TCRdb's version includes in-frame clones alone and lacks a portion of them. The sample carries about 70,000 clones, 70% to 90% recorded once. The J gene is TRBJ2-1, the V gene TRBV4-2; 9 bases line up with TRBD2. The origin of this receptor is a woman aged 25-40 years in good health and CMV-seronegative. Sequences were obtained from PBMCs. The CDR3 sequence: CASSQGFSGSDEQFF. CDR3 in DNA: TGTGCCAGCAGCCAAGGATTTAGCGGGAGCGATGAGCAGTTCTTC.